The entry that follows covers one T cell receptor (beta chain) sequence. Its antigen is as yet unknown. The data originate from a study of shared clonotypes between healthy human individuals. The study, taken as a whole, reports: Naive CD4 clonotypes overlapped across a few donors at roughly 5%. Non-shared clonotypes had lower generation probabilities than those shared by all four donors.

The table came from immunoSEQ multiplex PCR; TCRdb's copy has only in-frame clones and leaves some out. This table has about 110,000 clones, around 71% appearing once. Per germline, CDR1 GTSNPN and CDR2 SVGIG (reference sequence). Trimming pared 2 bases from V and 0 bases from J, leaving 8 bases between. The CDR3 runs to 13 residues. The material sequenced was memory CD8+ T cells sorted from blood. Subset noted: CD45RO+ cells pooled with CCR7-negative TemRA cells. The source of this sequence is a woman between 25 and 40 years old in good health. V is TRBV30 and J is TRBJ2-7, with D possibly called TRBD1 or TRBD2 (5 bases each). The CDR3 loop is CAWSPGTSYEQYF. DNA for the CDR3: TGTGCCTGGAGTCCGGGGACCTCCTACGAGCAGTACTTC.